The clone carrying this T cell receptor beta chain was detected ten times or more. These data originate in a study of early T cells in non-severe SARS-CoV-2 infection. V was shortened by 0 bases and J by 6 bases, with 12 bases between the two germline ends. This CDR3 has 15 residues. Germline V gene lookup returns CDR1 KGHSH and CDR2 LQKENI. TCRdb re-analysed the 5' RACE reads in MiXCR, keeping a single row per CDR3 protein. There are approximately 66,000 distinct CDR3 sequences in the sample; under 15% occur only once, and approximately 4.7% lies in the top ten. The chain joins TRBV18 to TRBJ2-1; D ambiguous. The TCR sequence derives from an adult who was a healthcare worker with PCR-confirmed SARS-CoV-2 infection or an uninfected control (not recorded which). Material: whole blood. The CDR3 bases are TGTGCCAGCTCACCACCGCTTCCGAGTAGCAATGAGCAGTTCTTC. Its protein is CASSPPLPSSNEQFF. Drawing the rest from reference TRBV18 and TRBJ2-1, the complete variable domain is NAGVMQNPRHLVRRRGQEARLRCSPMKGHSHVYWYRQLPEEGLKFMVYLQKENIIDESGMPKERFSAEFPKEGPSILRIQQVVRGDSAAYFCASSPPLPSSNEQFFGPGTRLTVL.